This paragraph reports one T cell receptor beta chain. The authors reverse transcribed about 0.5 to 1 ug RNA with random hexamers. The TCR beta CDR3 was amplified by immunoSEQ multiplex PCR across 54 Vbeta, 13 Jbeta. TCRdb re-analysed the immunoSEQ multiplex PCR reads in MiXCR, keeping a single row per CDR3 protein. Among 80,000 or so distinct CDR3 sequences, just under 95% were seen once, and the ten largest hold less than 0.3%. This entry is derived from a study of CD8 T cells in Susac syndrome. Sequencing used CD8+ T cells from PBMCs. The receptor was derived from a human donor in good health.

CDR3 residues: CASSYLAIGRIEAFF. The CDR3 nucleotides are TGTGCCAGCAGTTACCTAGCAATCGGACGGATTGAAGCTTTCTTT. The chain is built from TRBV6-2 or TRBV6-3 and TRBJ1-1; D uncertain. There are 15 residues in the CDR3. V lost 2 bases to trimming and J lost 7 bases, with 17 bases between them. Looked up from germline, CDR1 is MNHEY and CDR2 is SVGEGT.